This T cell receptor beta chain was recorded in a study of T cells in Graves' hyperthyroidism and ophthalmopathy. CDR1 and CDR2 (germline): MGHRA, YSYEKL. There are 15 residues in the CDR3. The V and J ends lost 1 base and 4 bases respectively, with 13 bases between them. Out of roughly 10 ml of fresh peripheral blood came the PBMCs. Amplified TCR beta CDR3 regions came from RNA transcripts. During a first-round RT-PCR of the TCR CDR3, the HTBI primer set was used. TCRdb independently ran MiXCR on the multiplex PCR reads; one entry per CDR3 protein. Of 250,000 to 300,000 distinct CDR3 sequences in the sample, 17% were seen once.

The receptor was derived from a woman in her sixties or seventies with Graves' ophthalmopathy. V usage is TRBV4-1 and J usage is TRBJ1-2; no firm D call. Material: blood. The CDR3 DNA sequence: TGCGCCAGCAGCCAAGCTCAGCGGGCACGCTATGGCTACACCTTC. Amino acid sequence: CASSQAQRARYGYTF.